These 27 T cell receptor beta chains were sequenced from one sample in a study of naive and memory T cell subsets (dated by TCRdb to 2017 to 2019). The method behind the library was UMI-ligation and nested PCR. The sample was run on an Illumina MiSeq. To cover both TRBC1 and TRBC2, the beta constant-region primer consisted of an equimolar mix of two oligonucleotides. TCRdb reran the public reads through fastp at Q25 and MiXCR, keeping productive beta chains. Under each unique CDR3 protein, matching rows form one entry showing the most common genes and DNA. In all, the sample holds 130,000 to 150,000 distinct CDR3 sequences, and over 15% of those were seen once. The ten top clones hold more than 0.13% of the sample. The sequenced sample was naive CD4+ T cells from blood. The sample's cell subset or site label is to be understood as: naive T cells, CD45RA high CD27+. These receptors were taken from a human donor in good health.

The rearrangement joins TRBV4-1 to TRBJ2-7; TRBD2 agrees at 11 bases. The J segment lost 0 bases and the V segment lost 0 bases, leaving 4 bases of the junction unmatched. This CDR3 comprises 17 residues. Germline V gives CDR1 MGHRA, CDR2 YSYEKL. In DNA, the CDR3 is TGCGCCAGCAGCCAAGAGACGGGACTAGCGGTCTCCTACGAGCAGTACTTC. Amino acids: CASSQETGLAVSYEQYF.

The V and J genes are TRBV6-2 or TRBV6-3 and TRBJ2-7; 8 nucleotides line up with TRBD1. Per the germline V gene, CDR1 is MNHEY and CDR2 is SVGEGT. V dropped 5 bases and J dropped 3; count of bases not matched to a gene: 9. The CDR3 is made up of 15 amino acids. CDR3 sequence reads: CASSGPGTGYYEQYF. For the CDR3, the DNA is TGTGCCAGCAGTGGGCCCGGGACAGGTTACTACGAGCAGTACTTC.

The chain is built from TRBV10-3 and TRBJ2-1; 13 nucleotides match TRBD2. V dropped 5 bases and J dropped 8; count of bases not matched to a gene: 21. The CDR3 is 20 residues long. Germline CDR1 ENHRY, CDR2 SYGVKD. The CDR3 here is CAISPGLGTSGNRVKDEQFF. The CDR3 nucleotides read TGTGCCATCAGTCCAGGATTAGGGACTAGCGGGAATCGGGTAAAGGATGAGCAGTTCTTC.

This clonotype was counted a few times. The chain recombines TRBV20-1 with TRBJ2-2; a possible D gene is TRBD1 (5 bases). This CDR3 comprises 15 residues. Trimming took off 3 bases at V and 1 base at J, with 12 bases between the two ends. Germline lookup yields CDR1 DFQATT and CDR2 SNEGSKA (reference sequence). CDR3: CSASGQGRNTGELFF. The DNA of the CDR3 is TGCAGTGCTAGCGGTCAGGGTAGGAACACCGGGGAGCTGTTTTTT.

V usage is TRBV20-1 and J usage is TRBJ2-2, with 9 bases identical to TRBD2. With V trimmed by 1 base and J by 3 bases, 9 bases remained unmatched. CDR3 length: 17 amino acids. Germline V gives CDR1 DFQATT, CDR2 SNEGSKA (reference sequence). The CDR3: CSARVASGKSYTGELFF. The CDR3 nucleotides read TGCAGTGCTAGAGTCGCTAGCGGGAAGAGCTACACCGGGGAGCTGTTTTTT.

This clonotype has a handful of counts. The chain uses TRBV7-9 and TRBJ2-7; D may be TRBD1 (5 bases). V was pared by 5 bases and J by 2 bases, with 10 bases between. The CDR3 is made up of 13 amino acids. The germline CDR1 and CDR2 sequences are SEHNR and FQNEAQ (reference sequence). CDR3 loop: CASSTTRAYEQYF. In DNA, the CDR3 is TGTGCCAGCAGCACTACCAGGGCCTACGAGCAGTACTTC.

DNA for the CDR3: TGTGCCAGCTCACCTCCACGGACAGGGGCCGTTGGATCACCCCTCCACTTT. It encodes CASSPPRTGAVGSPLHF. This chain joins TRBV18 and TRBJ1-6, with TRBD1 matching 9 bases. Trimming at V came to 3 bases and at J to 10 bases, leaving 13 bases not matched to a gene. The CDR3 is 17 residues long. Looked up from germline, CDR1 is KGHSH and CDR2 is LQKENI. The entire variable domain, with the rest obtained from reference TRBV18 and TRBJ1-6, is as follows: NAGVMQNPRHLVRRRGQEARLRCSPMKGHSHVYWYRQLPEEGLKFMVYLQKENIIDESGMPKERFSAEFPKEGPSILRIQQVVRGDSAAYFCASSPPRTGAVGSPLHFGNGTRLTVT.

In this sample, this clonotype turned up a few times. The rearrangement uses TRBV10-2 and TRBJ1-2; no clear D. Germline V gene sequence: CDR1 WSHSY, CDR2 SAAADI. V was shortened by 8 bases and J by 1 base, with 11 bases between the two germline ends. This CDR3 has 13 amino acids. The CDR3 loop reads CASLTGLNYGYTF. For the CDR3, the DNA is TGCGCCAGCTTGACCGGTCTTAACTATGGCTACACCTTC.

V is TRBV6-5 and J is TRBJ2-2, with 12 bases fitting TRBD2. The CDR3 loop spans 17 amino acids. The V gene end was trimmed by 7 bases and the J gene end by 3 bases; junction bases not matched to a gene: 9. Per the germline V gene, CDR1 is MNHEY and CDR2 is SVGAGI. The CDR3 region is CASTRRRLAGDTGELFF. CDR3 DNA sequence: TGTGCCAGCACGAGAAGGCGACTAGCGGGGGACACCGGGGAGCTGTTTTTT.

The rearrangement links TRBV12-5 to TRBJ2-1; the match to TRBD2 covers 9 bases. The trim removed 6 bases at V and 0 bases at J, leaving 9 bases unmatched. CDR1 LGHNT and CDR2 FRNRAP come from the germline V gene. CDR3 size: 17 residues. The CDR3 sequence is CASGQLAGLASYNEQFF. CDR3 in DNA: TGTGCTAGTGGCCAGTTAGCGGGACTAGCCTCCTACAATGAGCAGTTCTTC.

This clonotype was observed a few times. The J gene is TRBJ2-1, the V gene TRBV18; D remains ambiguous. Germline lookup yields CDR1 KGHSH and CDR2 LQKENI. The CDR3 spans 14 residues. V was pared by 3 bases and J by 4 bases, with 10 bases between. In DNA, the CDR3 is TGTGCCAGCTCACCCACAGTATCGTACAATGAGCAGTTCTTC. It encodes CASSPTVSYNEQFF. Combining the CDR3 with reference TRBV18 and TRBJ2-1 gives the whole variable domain NAGVMQNPRHLVRRRGQEARLRCSPMKGHSHVYWYRQLPEEGLKFMVYLQKENIIDESGMPKERFSAEFPKEGPSILRIQQVVRGDSAAYFCASSPTVSYNEQFFGPGTRLTVL.

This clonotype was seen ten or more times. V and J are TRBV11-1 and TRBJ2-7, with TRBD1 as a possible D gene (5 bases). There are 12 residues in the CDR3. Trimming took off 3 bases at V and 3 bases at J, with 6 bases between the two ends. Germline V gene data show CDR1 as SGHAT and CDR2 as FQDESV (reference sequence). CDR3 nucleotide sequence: TGTGCCAGCAGCTTGGACAACTACGAGCAGTACTTC. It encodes CASSLDNYEQYF.

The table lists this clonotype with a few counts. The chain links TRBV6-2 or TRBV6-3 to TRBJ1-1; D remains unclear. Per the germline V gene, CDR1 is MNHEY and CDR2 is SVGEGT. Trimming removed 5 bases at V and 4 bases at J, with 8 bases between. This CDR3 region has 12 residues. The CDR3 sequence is CASSRTSTEAFF. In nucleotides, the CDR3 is TGTGCCAGCAGTAGGACTAGCACTGAAGCTTTCTTT.

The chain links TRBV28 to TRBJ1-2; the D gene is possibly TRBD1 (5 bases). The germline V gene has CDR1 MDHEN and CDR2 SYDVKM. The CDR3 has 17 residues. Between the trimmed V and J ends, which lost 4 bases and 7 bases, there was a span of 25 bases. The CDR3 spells CASSSPRQQEAVGGYTF. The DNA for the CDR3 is TGTGCCAGCAGTTCGCCCCGCCAACAGGAGGCGGTCGGTGGCTACACCTTC.

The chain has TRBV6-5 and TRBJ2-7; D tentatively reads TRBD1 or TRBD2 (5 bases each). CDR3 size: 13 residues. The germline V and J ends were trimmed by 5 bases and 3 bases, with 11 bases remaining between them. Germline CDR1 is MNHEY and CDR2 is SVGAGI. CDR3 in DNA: TGTGCCAGCAGTAGGGGTGGAGGCTACGAGCAGTACTTC. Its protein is CASSRGGGYEQYF.

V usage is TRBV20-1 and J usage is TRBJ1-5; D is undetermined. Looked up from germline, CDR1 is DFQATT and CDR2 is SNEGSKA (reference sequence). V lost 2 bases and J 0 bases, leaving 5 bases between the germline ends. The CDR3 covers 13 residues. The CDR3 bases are TGCAGTGCTAGATCAAATAGCAATCAGCCCCAGCATTTT. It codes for CSARSNSNQPQHF.

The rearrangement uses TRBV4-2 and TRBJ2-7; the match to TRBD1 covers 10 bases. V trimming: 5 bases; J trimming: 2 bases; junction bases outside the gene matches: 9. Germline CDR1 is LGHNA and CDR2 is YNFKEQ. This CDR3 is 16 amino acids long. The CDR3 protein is CASSEGQGSGAYEQYF. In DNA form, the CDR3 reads TGTGCCAGCAGCGAGGGACAGGGGAGCGGGGCCTACGAGCAGTACTTC.

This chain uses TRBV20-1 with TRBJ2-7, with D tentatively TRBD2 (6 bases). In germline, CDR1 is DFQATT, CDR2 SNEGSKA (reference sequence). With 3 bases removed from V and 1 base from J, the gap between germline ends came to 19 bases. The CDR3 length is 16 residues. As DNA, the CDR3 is TGCAGTGCTAGTGGGCCAAGACTAGTTGGATCCTACGAGCAGTACTTC. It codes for CSASGPRLVGSYEQYF.

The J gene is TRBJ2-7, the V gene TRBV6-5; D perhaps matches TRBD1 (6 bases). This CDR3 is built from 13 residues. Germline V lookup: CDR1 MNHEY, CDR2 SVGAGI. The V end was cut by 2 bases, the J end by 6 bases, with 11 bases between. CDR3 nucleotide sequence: TGTGCCAGCAGTTACCAAGGACAGCGCGAGCAGTACTTC. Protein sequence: CASSYQGQREQYF.

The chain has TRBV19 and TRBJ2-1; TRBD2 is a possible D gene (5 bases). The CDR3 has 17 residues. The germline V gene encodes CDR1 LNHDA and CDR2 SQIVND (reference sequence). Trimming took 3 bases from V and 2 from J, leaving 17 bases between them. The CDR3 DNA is TGTGCCAGTAGTATCCTACAAGGTAGCGTTCCCTACAATGAGCAGTTCTTC. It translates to CASSILQGSVPYNEQFF.

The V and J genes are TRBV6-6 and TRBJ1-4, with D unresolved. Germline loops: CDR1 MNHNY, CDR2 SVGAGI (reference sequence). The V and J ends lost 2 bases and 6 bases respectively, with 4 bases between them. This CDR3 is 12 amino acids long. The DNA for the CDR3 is TGTGCCAGCAGTTACAGTGATGAAAAACTGTTTTTT. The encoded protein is CASSYSDEKLFF.

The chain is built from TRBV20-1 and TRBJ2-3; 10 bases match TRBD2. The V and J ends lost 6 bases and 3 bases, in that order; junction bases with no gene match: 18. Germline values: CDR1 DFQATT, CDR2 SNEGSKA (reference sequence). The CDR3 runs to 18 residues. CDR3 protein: CSASSPTGSGRGTDTQYF. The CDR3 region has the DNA TGCAGTGCCTCCTCCCCAACGGGGAGCGGGAGGGGGACAGATACGCAGTATTTT.

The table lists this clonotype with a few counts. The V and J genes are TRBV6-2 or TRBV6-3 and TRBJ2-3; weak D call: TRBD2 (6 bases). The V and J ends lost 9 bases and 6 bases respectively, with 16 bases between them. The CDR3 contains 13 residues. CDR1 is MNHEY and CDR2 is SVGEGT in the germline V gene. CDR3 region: CASSPGTSDTQYF. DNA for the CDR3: TGTGCCAGTTCTCCGGGGACTTCCGATACGCAGTATTTT.

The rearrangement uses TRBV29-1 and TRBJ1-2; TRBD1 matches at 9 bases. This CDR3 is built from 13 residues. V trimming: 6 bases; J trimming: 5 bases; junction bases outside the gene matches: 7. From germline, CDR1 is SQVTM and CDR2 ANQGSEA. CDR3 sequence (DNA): TGCAGCGTAGCTTCACAGGGGGCTTATGGCTACACCTTC. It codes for CSVASQGAYGYTF.

The CDR3 coding sequence is TGCGCCAGCAGCCAGAGACAGGGAGGGATGAACACTGAAGCTTTCTTT. Protein: CASSQRQGGMNTEAFF. The J gene is TRBJ1-1, the V gene TRBV4-3; TRBD1 aligns across 7 bases. CDR1 is LGHNA, CDR2 YSLEER, per germline. With 3 bases clipped from V and 0 bases from J, the junction kept 7 bases outside the gene matches. This CDR3 contains 16 residues.

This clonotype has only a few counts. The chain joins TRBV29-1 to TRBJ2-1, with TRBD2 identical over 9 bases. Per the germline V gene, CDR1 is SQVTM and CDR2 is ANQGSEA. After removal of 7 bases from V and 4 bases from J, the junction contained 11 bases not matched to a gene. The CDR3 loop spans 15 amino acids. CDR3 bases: TGCAGCGCGGCATCCCTAGCGGGACCTTACAATGAGCAGTTCTTC. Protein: CSAASLAGPYNEQFF.

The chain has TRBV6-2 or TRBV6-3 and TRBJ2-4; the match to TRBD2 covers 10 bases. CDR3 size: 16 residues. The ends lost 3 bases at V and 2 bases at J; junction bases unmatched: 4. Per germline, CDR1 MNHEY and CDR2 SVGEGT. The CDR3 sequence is CASSYTSGTPKNIQYF. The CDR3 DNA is TGTGCCAGCAGTTATACTAGCGGGACGCCCAAAAACATTCAGTACTTC.